The clone carrying this T cell receptor beta chain was seen only once. This specimen belongs to a study of blood T cell repertoires in COVID-19. Sequenced by immunoSEQ multiplex PCR; TCRdb stores in-frame clones only, minus some. The sample holds more than 250,000 clones, about 91% seen once. Material: peripheral blood. This TCR was sampled from a woman in her 30s with COVID-19, enrolled during active disease.

The CDR3 coding sequence is TGTGCCAGCAGCCCCTCACCGAGCTCTGGAAACACCATATATTTT. Residues: CASSPSPSSGNTIYF. The rearrangement uses TRBV13 and TRBJ1-3; no clear D gene. Germline CDR1 is PRHDT and CDR2 is FYEKMQ (reference sequence). The V end was cut by 5 bases, the J end by 0 bases, with 11 bases between. The CDR3 consists of 15 residues.